These T cell receptor beta chains were read from a single sample in a study of T cell responses to AZD1222 COVID-19 vaccine. Data came from immunoSEQ multiplex PCR; TCRdb stores just in-frame clones and leaves some out. The table has about 150,000 clones, about 90% seen once. This specimen was peripheral blood, taken on day 0 of MenACWY control vaccination. Source of these receptors: an adult in good health. CDR3s include the opening cysteine and the closing phenylalanine or tryptophan. The D gene is left open where the match is weak. For some rows the clone size is stated as once, few or many, or as a class when expanded; others skip it.

TRBV2	NA	NA	TRBJ1-2	CASSDGRWVRDYGYTF	TGTGCCAGCAGTGACGGCAGATGGGTCAGGGACTATGGCTACACCTTC
TRBV18	NA	NA	TRBJ1-1	CASSPPWPAEAFF	TGTGCCAGCTCACCACCGTGGCCCGCTGAAGCTTTCTTT
TRBV6-5	TRBD1	NA	TRBJ1-1	CASTWGDRANTEAFF	TGTGCCAGCACTTGGGGGGACAGGGCGAACACTGAAGCTTTCTTT
TRBV5-1	NA	NA	TRBJ2-6	CASSSGRGTSGANVLTF	TGCGCCAGCAGCTCTGGACGGGGAACATCTGGGGCCAACGTCCTGACTTTC
TRBV30	NA	NA	TRBJ1-5	CAWTVGSNQPQHF	TGTGCCTGGACCGTGGGTAGCAATCAGCCCCAGCATTTT
TRBV2	TRBD1	NA	TRBJ1-2	CASSEGDRGMWGYTF	TGTGCCAGCAGTGAAGGGGACAGGGGAATGTGGGGCTACACCTTC
TRBV11-2	NA	few	TRBJ1-2	CASSFAGWGANYGYTF	TGTGCCAGCAGCTTCGCAGGGTGGGGAGCTAACTATGGCTACACCTTC
TRBV6-5	NA	NA	TRBJ1-6	CASSRSNSPLHF	TGTGCCAGCAGTCGCTCTAATTCACCCCTCCACTTT
TRBV28	TRBD1	NA	TRBJ1-2	CASSLDRGRFIYTF	TGTGCCAGCAGTTTGGACAGGGGGCGTTTTATCTACACCTTC
TRBV2	NA	NA	TRBJ1-3	CASSLTRDSGNTIYF	TGTGCCAGCAGTCTAACCCGGGACTCTGGAAACACCATATATTTT
TRBV11-1	NA	NA	TRBJ2-7	CASSLAGSVYEQYF	TGTGCCAGCAGCTTAGCAGGGTCGGTGTACGAGCAGTACTTC
TRBV6-5	NA	NA	TRBJ1-1	CASSSQTGKAFF	TGTGCCAGCAGTTCACAGACCGGGAAAGCTTTCTTT
TRBV5-6	NA	NA	TRBJ1-6	CASSRDNSPLHF	TGTGCCAGCAGCCGGGATAATTCACCCCTCCACTTT
TRBV20-1	NA	NA	TRBJ1-2	CSASSSTHVGGYTF	TGCAGTGCTAGTAGCAGCACCCACGTGGGGGGCTACACCTTC
TRBV29-1	NA	NA	TRBJ1-1	CSVEVSQGTEAFF	TGCAGCGTTGAAGTTTCCCAAGGTACTGAAGCTTTCTTT
TRBV24-1	TRBD2	few	TRBJ2-2	CATSDPTSGRQPNTGELFF	TGTGCCACCAGTGACCCCACTAGCGGGAGGCAACCGAACACCGGGGAGCTGTTTTTT
TRBV11-2	TRBD2	NA	TRBJ2-4	CASSLAGLAGAKNIQYF	TGTGCCAGCAGCTTAGCAGGACTAGCGGGAGCCAAAAACATTCAGTACTTC
TRBV29-1	NA	NA	TRBJ1-3	CSVQPVSGNTIYF	TGCAGCGTTCAGCCAGTCTCTGGAAACACCATATATTTT
TRBV18	NA	NA	TRBJ2-7	CASSPAGLNEQYF	TGTGCCAGCTCACCGGCGGGGCTAAACGAGCAGTACTTC
TRBV10-3	TRBD1	NA	TRBJ1-5	CAISETGQGTNQPQHF	TGTGCCATCAGTGAGACTGGACAGGGGACCAATCAGCCCCAGCATTTT
TRBV27	TRBD2	NA	TRBJ2-7	CASSPGLGLAGGYEQYF	TGTGCCAGCAGTCCCGGCCTGGGACTAGCGGGGGGCTACGAGCAGTACTTC
TRBV11-2	NA	NA	TRBJ1-2	CASSSGPMGYTF	TGTGCCAGCAGCTCGGGACCGATGGGGTACACCTTC
TRBV6-5	NA	NA	TRBJ1-2	CASRLQWAGGYGYTF	TGTGCCAGCAGGCTTCAGTGGGCCGGTGGCTATGGCTACACCTTC
TRBV7-9	TRBD1	NA	TRBJ2-1	CASSFGPDRDNEQFF	TGTGCCAGCAGCTTTGGTCCGGACAGGGACAATGAGCAGTTCTTC
TRBV7-2	NA	NA	TRBJ2-7	CASSLAGQPSSYEQYF	TGTGCCAGCAGCTTGGCGGGACAGCCTTCGTCCTACGAGCAGTACTTC
TRBV2	NA	few	TRBJ2-2	CASSERGPTGELFF	TGTGCCAGCAGTGAACGGGGGCCCACCGGGGAGCTGTTTTTT
TRBV9	NA	NA	TRBJ2-2	CASSVVAERGELFF	TGTGCCAGCAGCGTAGTGGCAGAGAGGGGGGAGCTGTTTTTT
TRBV10-3	NA	NA	TRBJ2-3	CAIQGGLVGF	TGTGCCATCCAGGGTGGGTTAGTGGGATTT
TRBV4-2	NA	NA	TRBJ2-5	CASSRSGTPPETQYF	TGTGCCAGCAGCCGTTCCGGGACCCCCCCAGAGACCCAGTACTTC
TRBV5-4	TRBD1	once	TRBJ1-1	CASSLSGGKGDTEAFF	TGTGCCAGCAGCCTCTCAGGGGGCAAGGGGGACACTGAAGCTTTCTTT
TRBV3-1/TRBV3-2	NA	NA	TRBJ2-3	CASSERAGRTDTQYF	TGTGCCAGCAGTGAAAGGGCGGGCCGCACAGATACGCAGTATTTT
TRBV7-6	NA	NA	TRBJ1-1	CASSPSGGLNTEAFF	TGTGCCAGCAGCCCAAGCGGGGGCCTGAACACTGAAGCTTTCTTT
TRBV6-2/TRBV6-3	TRBD1	NA	TRBJ1-5	CASSRTGEVGQPQHF	TGTGCCAGCAGTCGAACAGGGGAGGTAGGACAGCCCCAGCATTTT
TRBV20-1	TRBD1	few	TRBJ2-7	CSAADRDRQYF	TGCAGTGCCGCAGATCGGGACAGACAGTACTTC
TRBV19	TRBD1	NA	TRBJ1-1	CASSTPGQGAGNTEAFF	TGTGCCAGTAGTACCCCGGGACAGGGGGCTGGGAACACTGAAGCTTTCTTT
TRBV6-5	NA	NA	TRBJ1-1	CASPRESTMNTEAFF	TGTGCCTCCCCAAGGGAAAGTACAATGAACACTGAAGCTTTCTTT